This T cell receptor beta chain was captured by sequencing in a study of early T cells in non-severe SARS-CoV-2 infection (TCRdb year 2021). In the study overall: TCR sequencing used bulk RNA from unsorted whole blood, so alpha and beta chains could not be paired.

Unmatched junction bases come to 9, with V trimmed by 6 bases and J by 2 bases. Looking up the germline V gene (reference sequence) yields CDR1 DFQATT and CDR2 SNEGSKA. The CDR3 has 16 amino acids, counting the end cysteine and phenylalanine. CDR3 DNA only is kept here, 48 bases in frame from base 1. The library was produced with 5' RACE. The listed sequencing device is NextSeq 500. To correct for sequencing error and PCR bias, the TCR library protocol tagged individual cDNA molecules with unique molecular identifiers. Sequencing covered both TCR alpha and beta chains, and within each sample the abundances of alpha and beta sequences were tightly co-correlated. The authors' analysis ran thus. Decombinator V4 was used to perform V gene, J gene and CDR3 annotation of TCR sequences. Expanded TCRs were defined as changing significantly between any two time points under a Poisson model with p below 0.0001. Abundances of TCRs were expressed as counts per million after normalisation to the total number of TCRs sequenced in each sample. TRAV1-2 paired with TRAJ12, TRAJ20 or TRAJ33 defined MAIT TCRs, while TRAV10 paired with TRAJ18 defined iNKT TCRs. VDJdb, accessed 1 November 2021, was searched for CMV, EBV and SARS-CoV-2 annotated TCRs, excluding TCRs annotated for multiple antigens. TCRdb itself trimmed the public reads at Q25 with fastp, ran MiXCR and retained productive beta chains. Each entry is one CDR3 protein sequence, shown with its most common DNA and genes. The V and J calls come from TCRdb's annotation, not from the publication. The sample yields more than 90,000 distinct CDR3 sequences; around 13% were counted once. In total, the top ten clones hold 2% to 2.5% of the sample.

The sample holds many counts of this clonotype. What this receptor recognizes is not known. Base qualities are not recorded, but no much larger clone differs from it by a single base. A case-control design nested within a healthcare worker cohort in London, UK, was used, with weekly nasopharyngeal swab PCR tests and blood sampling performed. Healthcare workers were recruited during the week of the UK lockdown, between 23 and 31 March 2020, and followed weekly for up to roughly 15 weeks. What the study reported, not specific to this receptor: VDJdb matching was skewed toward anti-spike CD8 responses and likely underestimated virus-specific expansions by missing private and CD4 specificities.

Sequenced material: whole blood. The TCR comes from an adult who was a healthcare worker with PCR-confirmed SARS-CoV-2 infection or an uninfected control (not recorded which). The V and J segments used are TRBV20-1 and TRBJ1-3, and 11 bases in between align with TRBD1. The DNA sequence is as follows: TGCAGTGCCCGAGGACAGGGGGCGGGTGCTGGAAACACCATATATTTT. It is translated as CSARGQGAGAGNTIYF.